Here is one T cell receptor beta chain with its context. What it binds is unknown. These data come from a study of T cell repertoires in cytomegalovirus infection. TCRdb independently ran MiXCR on the reads; one entry per CDR3 protein. The sample includes tens of thousands of distinct CDR3 sequences, 45% to 50% of them seen just once. The study, taken as a whole, reports: Dominating the ex vivo response were HLA-C-restricted CMV-specific TCR beta clonotypes.

V lost 7 bases to trimming and J lost 5 bases, with 9 bases between them. This CDR3 is built from 10 residues. Germline V gives CDR1 SQVTM, CDR2 ANQGSEA. This sequence joins TRBV29-1 and TRBJ2-7, with no clear D. Sequencing was performed on CD8+ T cells from cultured PBMCs, taken from culture after CMV antigen stimulation. The source is a human donor in good health (CMV status not recorded). Some clones in this sample may be carry-over from other donors' samples. CDR3 DNA sequence: TGCAGCGCGCAAGGCAACGAGCAGTACTTC. It specifies CSAQGNEQYF.